This T cell receptor beta chain was sequenced for a study of vaccination effects on CD4 cells after COVID-19 (dated by TCRdb to 2021 to 2024). Turning to the overall study: Samples were taken from three convalescent patients early (day +14) and late (day +241, +227, +161 respectively) after vaccination. Across the study, the median time from the second dose to post-vaccine sampling was 72 days (range 14 to 241). A total of more than 8 COVID-19 convalescent patients and a handful of SARS-CoV-2-naive healthy vaccine recipients were included in the full study. In the study, cultures from other donors were sequenced using the Oncomine TCR Beta short-read assay on an Illumina iSeq 100. SARS-CoV-2 spike-specific CD4+ TCR repertoires from before and after mRNA vaccination were compared in COVID-19 convalescent patients and in infection-naive vaccine recipients. Paper-wide results and their limitations: At late post-vaccination timepoints, both infection-induced and vaccine-induced clones showed marked clonal contraction, consistent with waning T cell responses. In convalescent patients, the post-vaccine spike-reactive repertoire was composed mainly of new vaccine-induced clones that were largely distinct from infection-induced clones. Limitations of the study were the small number of convalescent patients and the absence of early post-infection timepoints.

For this clone: Its antigen remains unidentified. Within one base of it there is no much larger clone, and no base qualities were kept.

In the ViraFEST assay, PBMC were stimulated with viral peptide pools, and antigen-specific CD4+ T cell clonotypes were then identified by expansion using TCR sequencing. After less than 13 days of culture, CD4+ T cells were isolated with the EasySep CD4+ T cell isolation kit. PCR-confirmed SARS-CoV-2 infection had occurred in convalescent patients between March and December 2020, before the Alpha, Beta and Delta variants emerged in the United States. Two doses of either the BNT162b2 or the mRNA-1273 mRNA SARS-CoV-2 vaccine were administered to participants. Each well held around 1.9 million PBMC cultured in IMDM containing approximately 5% human AB serum, 9.5 to 10 IU/ml IL-2 and gentamicin, along with 8 to 10 ug/ml peptides. On days 3 and 7, half of the culture medium was replaced with fresh IL-2-containing medium. Unless noted otherwise, every peptide stimulation condition was cultured in triplicate wells. PBMC were separated from whole blood using Ficoll-Paque Plus gradient centrifugation and were then either cryopreserved at -140C or used fresh. The spike proteins of SARS-CoV-2 and of the common cold coronaviruses HCoV-NL63, HCoV-OC43 and HCoV-229E were spanned by overlapping peptide pools. Genomic DNA was extracted from cultured CD4+ T cells with the QIAamp micro DNA kit.

To prepare the library, the immunoSEQ multiplex PCR assay was applied. DNA from the CD4+ T cells that had been cultured and isolated underwent TCR beta CDR3 sequencing. The study's processing was this. Non-productive TCR sequences were removed and reads were trimmed to the CDR3 region, keeping CDR3s of at least 7 amino acids. Antigen-specific clonotypes were identified using the MANAFEST web app by comparison of expansion in peptide wells against reference cultures. To be called positive, a clone needed expansion at FDR<0.05 compared with the reference and with all other wells, an odds ratio greater than 5, and a frequency greater than 0.1% in two replicate wells. A clonotype was defined as cross-reactive if the clonotype was significantly expanded both in SARS-CoV-2 spike wells and in at least one common cold coronavirus spike condition. CDR3 similarity was assessed by Levenshtein distance using the stringdist R package, and unrooted trees were constructed with ape in R 3.6.1. In TCRdb, the immuneACCESS table is reduced to in-frame sequences with V and J assigned. These tables do not hold every clone; where another copy was compared, an unresolved V gene accounts for under half, and the others remain unexplained. The D gene and trimming were derived from the DNA, and the V and J assignments and clone size from that table. Here the sample has 15,000 or so clones; 76% occur a single time. Approximately 20% of the sample rests with the top ten.

The germline V gene specifies SQVTM as CDR1 and ANQGSEA as CDR2. V is pared back by 5 bases and J by 7 bases, with 14 bases lying between the germline termini. CDR3 length: 12 amino acids, cysteine to phenylalanine. CDR3 DNA is the only sequence kept; it has 36 bases, read in frame from the first base. This sequence uses TRBV29-1 and TRBJ2-5; perhaps TRBD2 is the D gene, with 6 bases matching. The clonotype was recovered from a human donor who had a prior SARS-CoV-2 infection. Material: CD4+ T cells from PBMCs cultured with SARS-CoV-2 spike peptides, obtained after COVID-19 vaccination. The intended sense of this specimen's cell subset or site label: SARS-CoV-2 spike overlapping peptide pool stimulation. The sequence in DNA is TGCAGCGTTACGGCTTACGGGGGGACCCAGTACTTC. Its amino acids are CSVTAYGGTQYF.